Detailed here is one T cell receptor beta chain. The CDR3 is 14 residues long. V lost 4 bases and J 7 bases, leaving 12 bases between the germline ends. Germline CDR1 reads SGHNT; CDR2 reads YYREEE (reference sequence). Treatment described: preoperative locoregional IRX-2 cytokine immunotherapy. This phase Ib study tested locoregional IRX-2 cytokine immunotherapy given before surgery. This sample is part of a study of preoperative IRX-2 immunotherapy in early breast cancer. The repertoire was sequenced with immunoSEQ multiplex PCR; TCRdb's copy has only in-frame clones and lacks some. The sample holds about 43,000 clones; over 85% are singletons and the top ten take over 1.5%.

This clonotype was obtained from a human donor with breast cancer. The chain combines TRBV5-4 with TRBJ1-6, with D unclear. Specimen: tumor tissue, collected after IRX-2 immunotherapy. CDR3 in amino acids: CASSHDGLNSPLHF. CDR3 in DNA: TGTGCCAGCAGCCACGACGGATTAAATTCACCCCTCCACTTT.